Presented here are 19 T cell receptor beta chains from one specimen sequenced in a study of blood T cell repertoires in COVID-19. Measured with immunoSEQ multiplex PCR; TCRdb has only the in-frame clones, and not every one. The data contain under 300,000 clones, roughly four fifths of them singletons. What was sequenced was peripheral blood. The receptors originated from a woman in her forties or fifties who had recovered from COVID-19.

Here the CDR3 reads CASSLVGLMRGTRQPQHF. CDR3 nucleotides: TGTGCCAGCAGCTTAGTGGGACTAATGAGGGGGACCCGTCAGCCCCAGCATTTT. This sequence joins TRBV7-2 and TRBJ1-5; a possible D gene is TRBD1 (6 bases). V lost 1 base to trimming and J lost 6 bases, with 22 bases between them. The CDR3 spans 18 residues. Germline CDR1 is SGHTA and CDR2 is FQGNSA.

This clone was recorded once. Other DNA sequences in this specimen translate into the identical CDR3. The rearrangement links TRBV11-2 to TRBJ2-1; tentatively, D is TRBD2 (6 bases). V lost 1 base and J lost 7, with 11 bases in between. The CDR3 is made up of 14 amino acids. Germline assignment: CDR1 SGHAT and CDR2 FQNNGV. The CDR3 loop reads CASSLALALNEQFF. The CDR3 DNA reads TGTGCCAGCAGCTTAGCACTAGCCCTAAATGAGCAGTTCTTC.

The rearrangement uses TRBV7-2 and TRBJ2-1; 10 bases map to TRBD2. The CDR3 contains 14 residues. Per germline, CDR1 SGHTA and CDR2 FQGNSA. J was trimmed by 7 bases and V by 6 bases; bases with no gene match: 6. The CDR3 DNA follows: TGTGCCAGCAGTGGGACTAGCGTTAGTAATGAGCAGTTCTTC. Its translation: CASSGTSVSNEQFF.

V usage is TRBV4-1 and J usage is TRBJ1-4; D gene uncertain. The CDR3 consists of 14 residues. Germline loops: CDR1 MGHRA, CDR2 YSYEKL. Trimming took 1 base from V and 4 from J, leaving 7 bases between them. The CDR3 DNA reads as TGCGCCAGCAGCCAAGGGCAAATTAATGAAAAACTGTTTTTT. This translates into CASSQGQINEKLFF.

This chain joins TRBV7-6 and TRBJ2-2; TRBD1 aligns across 7 bases. The CDR3 is 16 amino acids. After removal of 5 bases from V and 0 bases from J, the junction contained 6 bases not matched to a gene. Germline values: CDR1 SGHVS, CDR2 FNYEAQ. The CDR3 here is CASSIGQGANTGELFF. The CDR3 bases are TGTGCCAGCAGCATTGGCCAGGGGGCGAACACCGGGGAGCTGTTTTTT.

This chain joins TRBV10-3 and TRBJ2-7; TRBD2 might be the D (7 bases). CDR3 length: 14 residues. Germline CDR1 is ENHRY and CDR2 is SYGVKD. Trimming removed 0 bases at V and 7 bases at J, with 13 bases between. The CDR3 here is CAISESGGPGEQYF. The CDR3 DNA reads as TGTGCCATCAGTGAGTCGGGGGGGCCGGGTGAGCAGTACTTC.

This clone was detected only once. Other DNA sequences in this specimen translate into the identical CDR3. The chain recombines TRBV4-3 with TRBJ2-3, with D perhaps TRBD2 (5 bases). The CDR3 consists of 15 residues. CDR1 and CDR2 (germline): LGHNA, YSLEER. Trimming left V 0 bases short and J 2 bases short, with 9 bases between. CDR3 nucleotide sequence: TGCGCCAGCAGCCAAGAGGGCGGGTCCACAGATACGCAGTATTTT. As protein: CASSQEGGSTDTQYF.

The chain uses TRBV28 and TRBJ1-1; the match to TRBD1 covers 7 bases. V shed 5 bases, J shed 4 bases, and the junction held 7 bases outside the gene matches. CDR1 MDHEN and CDR2 SYDVKM come from the germline V gene. This CDR3 has 14 amino acids. CDR3 amino acids: CASSQGGSGTEAFF. In nucleotides, the CDR3 is TGTGCCAGCAGTCAGGGGGGATCTGGCACTGAAGCTTTCTTT.

This clone has a count of ten or more. V gene TRBV6-4 combines with J gene TRBJ2-3; 8 positions match TRBD2. CDR1 and CDR2 (germline): MRHNA, SNTAGT. V dropped 3 bases and J dropped 1; count of bases not matched to a gene: 0. This CDR3 comprises 14 residues. This chain's CDR3 is CASSERGGTDTQYF. The CDR3, as DNA: TGTGCCAGCAGTGAGCGGGGGGGCACAGATACGCAGTATTTT.

This clone showed up just once. This chain links TRBV19 with TRBJ2-3; possibly TRBD2 for D (6 bases). The CDR3 is 14 residues long. Germline V CDR1 and CDR2: LNHDA, SQIVND (reference sequence). Trimming took 3 bases from V and 6 from J, leaving 13 bases between them. This chain's CDR3 is CASSIVAAGDTQYF. CDR3 DNA sequence: TGTGCCAGTAGTATCGTGGCGGCGGGGGATACGCAGTATTTT.

The chain uses TRBV6-2 or TRBV6-3 and TRBJ1-1; possible D gene TRBD1, 5 bases. CDR3 size: 13 residues. V was clipped by 0 bases and J by 7 bases, with 9 bases between them. Germline V gene data show CDR1 as MNHEY and CDR2 as SVGEGT. This chain's CDR3 is CASSYSSTGEAFF. The CDR3 DNA sequence: TGTGCCAGCAGTTACTCGAGCACAGGTGAAGCTTTCTTT.

The V gene is TRBV4-1, the J gene TRBJ1-2; 7 bases match TRBD1. CDR3 length: 11 amino acids. The germline V gene encodes CDR1 MGHRA and CDR2 YSYEKL. J was trimmed by 10 bases and V by 10 bases; bases with no gene match: 9. The CDR3 sequence is CATGTAAPYTF. The CDR3 coding sequence is TGCGCCACCGGGACAGCGGCTCCCTACACCTTC.

The V gene is TRBV11-3, the J gene TRBJ2-1; TRBD2 might be the D (6 bases). This CDR3 is built from 14 residues. Deletions cut 3 bases from V and 5 bases from J, with 11 bases between. Germline CDR1 reads SGHNT; CDR2 reads YENEEA. The DNA for the CDR3 is TGTGCCAGCAGCTTTAGCGGTCTAAACAATGAGCAGTTCTTC. This gives the protein CASSFSGLNNEQFF.

The CDR3 region is CASSQGRREKHNEQFF. The CDR3 DNA reads TGTGCCAGCAGCCAAGGAAGGCGGGAGAAGCACAATGAGCAGTTCTTC. V usage is TRBV3-1 (or the pseudogene TRBV3-2) and J usage is TRBJ2-1, with 7 bases lining up with TRBD2. CDR3 length equals 16 residues. Per the germline V gene, CDR1 is LGHDT and CDR2 is YNNKEL (reference sequence). J was trimmed by 5 bases and V by 1 base; bases with no gene match: 8.

The chain couples TRBV2 to TRBJ2-5; 9 bases fit TRBD2. V lost 7 bases and J lost 4; bases outside the gene matches: 10. The CDR3 consists of 15 residues. Germline V gene data show CDR1 as SNHLY and CDR2 as FYNNEI. This chain's CDR3 is CASTEGRGGLETQYF. Written as DNA, the CDR3 is TGTGCCAGCACCGAGGGGCGGGGGGGCTTAGAGACCCAGTACTTC.

CDR3 nucleotide sequence: TGTGCCAGCAGCCCACCGGGGGTTTGGCAGTTCTTC. This codes for CASSPPGVWQFF. The chain couples TRBV6-2 or TRBV6-3 to TRBJ2-1; possibly TRBD2 for D (6 bases). The CDR3 totals 12 residues. Looked up from germline, CDR1 is MNHEY and CDR2 is SVGEGT. V was trimmed by 6 bases and J by 12 bases, leaving 15 bases between them.

This chain uses TRBV19 with TRBJ1-5; 7 positions match TRBD1. This CDR3 is 15 amino acids long. Per the germline V gene, CDR1 is LNHDA and CDR2 is SQIVND (reference sequence). V trimming: 6 bases; J trimming: 0 bases; junction bases outside the gene matches: 5. CDR3 sequence: CASSDRANSNQPQHF. The CDR3, as DNA: TGTGCCAGTAGCGACAGGGCAAATAGCAATCAGCCCCAGCATTTT.

The chain combines TRBV6-5 with TRBJ1-6; 8 bases are a match to TRBD1. Germline V lookup: CDR1 MNHEY, CDR2 SVGAGI. The V and J ends lost 2 bases and 10 bases, in that order; junction bases with no gene match: 4. The CDR3 covers 14 residues. For the CDR3, the DNA is TGTGCCAGCAGTTACGGGCAGGGGGCCTCACCCCTCCACTTT. Translated: CASSYGQGASPLHF.

This chain uses TRBV9 with TRBJ2-3; 9 bases match TRBD2. V gave up 0 bases and J gave up 4 bases; unmatched junction bases: 0. The germline V gene encodes CDR1 SGDLS and CDR2 YYNGEE. CDR3 size: 14 residues. CDR3 nucleotides: TGTGCCAGCAGCGTAGCTAGCGGGGCAGATACGCAGTATTTT. This codes for CASSVASGADTQYF.